Sequencing of this T cell receptor beta chain was carried out in a study of OX40 agonist ivuxolimab in advanced cancers. About the research overall: Cohort: around 83% men, mean age 60, aged about 23 to 80.

The data were produced by immunoSEQ multiplex PCR, yet TCRdb's version contains in-frame clones alone and is incomplete. The table records some 94,000 clones, more than 85% of them present only once. Enrollment shut out patients with autoimmune disease history or systemic immunosuppression. Losses at the gene ends were 1 base for V and 5 bases for J; bases not matched to a gene: 4. The CDR3 spans 15 residues. The germline gives CDR1 MGHRA, CDR2 YSYEKL. The sample was CD4+ or CD8+ T cells sorted from blood, taken in a trial of the OX40 agonist ivuxolimab. V gene TRBV4-1 combines with J gene TRBJ1-4; 7 bases fit TRBD1. The receptor was derived from an adult with an advanced solid tumor such as melanoma, head and neck, liver or kidney cancer. This CDR3 reads CASSQAPDRNEKLFF. CDR3 in DNA: TGCGCCAGCAGCCAAGCTCCGGACAGGAATGAAAAACTGTTTTTT.